A few counts support the clone carrying this T cell receptor (beta chain). The data were obtained in a study of T-cell reconstitution after alpha-beta-depleted transplantation in children. V was cut by 4 bases and J by 2 bases, with 14 bases left in between. CDR3 length equals 15 residues. From germline, CDR1 is SGHRS and CDR2 YFSETQ. Unique molecular identifiers featured in how the TCRbeta library was prepared. Each CDR3 protein is one row after TCRdb ran MiXCR on the PCR reads. The table lists about 870,000 distinct CDR3 sequences, under 20% of them singletons. The specimen was PBMCs, mostly from graft donor cells, collected 360 days after TCRalphabeta/CD19-depleted stem cell transplant. J is TRBJ2-3 and V is TRBV5-1; weak D call: TRBD1 (6 bases). This receptor was taken from a male patient younger than 18 who had a stem cell transplant for acute lymphoblastic leukemia, so the T cells may come from the graft donor. CDR3 DNA: TGCGCCAGCAGCATATACAGGGAATACACAGATACGCAGTATTTT. It specifies CASSIYREYTDTQYF. The full variable domain, its missing parts supplied by reference TRBV5-1 and TRBJ2-3, is KAGVTQTPRYLIKTRGQQVTLSCSPISGHRSVSWYQQTPGQGLQFLFEYFSETQRNKGNFPGRFSGRQFSNSRSEMNVSTLELGDSALYLCASSIYREYTDTQYFGPGTRLTVL.